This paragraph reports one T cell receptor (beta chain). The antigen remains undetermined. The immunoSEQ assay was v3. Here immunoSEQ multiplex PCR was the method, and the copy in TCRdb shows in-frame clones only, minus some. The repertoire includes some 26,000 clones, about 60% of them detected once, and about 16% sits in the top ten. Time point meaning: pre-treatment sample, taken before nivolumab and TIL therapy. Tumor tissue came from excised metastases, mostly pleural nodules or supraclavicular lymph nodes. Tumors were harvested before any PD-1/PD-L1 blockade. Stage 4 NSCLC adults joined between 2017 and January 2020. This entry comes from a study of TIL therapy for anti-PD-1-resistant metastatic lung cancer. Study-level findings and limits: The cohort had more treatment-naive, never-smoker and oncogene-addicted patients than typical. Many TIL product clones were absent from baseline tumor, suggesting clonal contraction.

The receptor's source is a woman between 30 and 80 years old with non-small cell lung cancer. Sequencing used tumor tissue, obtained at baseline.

The CDR3 coding sequence is TGTGCCAGCAGCCGGCGGGGGACGGCCGCCGCGAACACCGGGGAGCTGTTTTTT. Translation: CASSRRGTAAANTGELFF. This chain joins TRBV4-2 and TRBJ2-2; 7 bases match TRBD2. The CDR3 has 18 amino acids. After removal of 4 bases from V and 0 bases from J, the junction contained 11 bases not matched to a gene. The V gene's germline CDR1 is LGHNA and CDR2 YNFKEQ.